This TCR beta chain derives from a study of shared clonotypes between healthy human individuals. CDR1 MDHEN and CDR2 SYDVKM come from the germline V gene. The ends were cut back, 4 bases at V and 0 bases at J, with 22 bases in the middle. The CDR3 loop spans 19 amino acids. Profiling relied on immunoSEQ multiplex PCR, and the TCRdb table lists in-frame clones only, not all of them. The table lists more than 500,000 clones, 95% to 96% of them singletons. This rearrangement joins TRBV28 to TRBJ2-1, with TRBD2 as a possible D gene (7 bases). This clonotype was obtained from a woman in her twenties or thirties in good health. The sample taken for sequencing was naive CD4+ T cells sorted from blood. Subset specified: CD45RA+ positively selected. CDR3: CASSSPGHSGTSSYNEQFF. DNA for the CDR3: TGTGCCAGCAGTTCCCCGGGACACAGCGGGACGAGCTCCTACAATGAGCAGTTCTTC.